These 9 T cell receptor beta chains came from one sample sequenced in a study of regulatory T cells in long-lasting Graves disease. Time point specified: newly diagnosed GD, antithyroid drugs for less than 3 months. TCR sequences were obtained from RNA taken from PBMCs. Arm-PCR of CDR3 regions and iRepertoire HTBI primers were the basis on which TCR beta libraries were built. TCRdb re-derived calls from the multiplex PCR reads in MiXCR, one entry per CDR3 protein. This sample yields 520,000 or so distinct CDR3 sequences, of which about 12% are seen a single time; around 10% belongs to the top ten. These data were also reused for a study on T cells in Graves' hyperthyroidism and ophthalmopathy.

Here the sequenced sample was peripheral blood mononuclear cells (PBMCs), taken at new diagnosis, from a patient treated with antithyroid drugs. The receptors stem from a woman under 40 with Graves disease.

In this sample, this clonotype turned up a few times. The chain has TRBV6-1 and TRBJ2-2; D may be TRBD2 (7 bases). The V gene lost 8 bases and the J gene lost 13 bases, with 17 bases spanning the gap. Germline V lookup: CDR1 MNHNS, CDR2 SASEGT. CDR3 length: 12 residues. The CDR3 DNA follows: TGTGCCAGCGCCGGCGGCGGGGGCGGGCTGTTTTTT. Encoded protein: CASAGGGGGLFF.

V is TRBV6-2 or TRBV6-3 and J is TRBJ1-5, with a weak D call TRBD1 (6 bases). Germline CDR1 MNHEY, CDR2 SVGEGT. V lost 0 bases and J lost 5, with 11 bases in between. CDR3 length: 15 residues. As DNA, the CDR3 is TGTGCCAGCAGTTACTCGATTGCAGGGGATCAGCCCCAGCATTTT. It is translated as CASSYSIAGDQPQHF.

This clonotype was seen many times. The rearrangement uses TRBV2 and TRBJ2-1; no reliable D call. The CDR3 runs to 11 residues. V was cut by 5 bases and J by 8 bases, with 7 bases left in between. CDR1 and CDR2 from the germline V gene are SNHLY and FYNNEI. Written as DNA, the CDR3 is TGTGCCAGCAGTAAAACCCATGAGCAGTTCTTC. This gives the protein CASSKTHEQFF.

This clonotype was counted at least ten times. This chain uses TRBV28 with TRBJ1-1, with a weak D call TRBD1 (5 bases). Germline V gene data show CDR1 as MDHEN and CDR2 as SYDVKM. V lost 5 bases and J lost 0, with 13 bases in between. The CDR3 length is 15 residues. This CDR3 is CASSVGGLMNTEAFF. Written as DNA, the CDR3 is TGTGCCAGCAGTGTGGGGGGGTTAATGAACACTGAAGCTTTCTTT.

This clonotype was seen many times. V gene TRBV19 combines with J gene TRBJ1-1; D remains ambiguous. This CDR3 spans 16 amino acids. Trimming removed 4 bases at V and 3 bases at J, with 18 bases between. Germline CDR1 LNHDA, CDR2 SQIVND (reference sequence). The CDR3 region is CASSTPLAAGDTEAFF. In nucleotides, the CDR3 is TGTGCCAGTAGTACGCCCCTGGCTGCTGGGGACACTGAAGCTTTCTTT.

This clonotype was recorded at least ten times. This chain uses TRBV6-5 with TRBJ1-4; D remains ambiguous. The CDR3 loop spans 13 amino acids. Per the germline V gene, CDR1 is MNHEY and CDR2 is SVGAGI. The V gene lost 0 bases and the J gene lost 5 bases, with 4 bases spanning the gap. CDR3 in amino acids: CASSYSGNEKLFF. CDR3 sequence (DNA): TGTGCCAGCAGTTACTCGGGAAATGAAAAACTGTTTTTT.

This clonotype has ten or more counts. This sequence joins TRBV2 and TRBJ1-1, with D possibly matching TRBD1 (5 bases). V lost 1 base and J lost 8, with 11 bases in between. CDR1 and CDR2 from the germline V gene are SNHLY and FYNNEI. The CDR3 consists of 13 residues. The CDR3 is CASSEDYRDEAFF. The DNA of the CDR3 is TGTGCCAGCAGTGAAGATTACCGGGACGAAGCTTTCTTT.

This clonotype was seen repeatedly, ten times or more. The gene calls are TRBV14 and TRBJ2-1; 11 bases match TRBD2. Unmatched junction bases numbered 12, after V lost 2 bases and J lost 0 bases. Germline V lookup: CDR1 SGHDN, CDR2 FVKESK. This CDR3 is 20 amino acids long. CDR3 sequence: CASSQNPGLAVIDSYNEQFF. In nucleotides, the CDR3 is TGTGCCAGCAGCCAAAATCCGGGACTAGCGGTCATAGACTCCTACAATGAGCAGTTCTTC.

The gene calls are TRBV30 and TRBJ1-1, with unresolved D. CDR1 is GTSNPN and CDR2 is SVGIG in the germline V gene (reference sequence). The CDR3 covers 13 residues. Trimming removed 2 bases at V and 9 bases at J, with 16 bases between. CDR3 sequence reads: CAWSKARQPQAFF. In DNA, the CDR3 is TGTGCCTGGAGTAAAGCTAGGCAACCTCAAGCTTTCTTT.